The clone carrying this T cell receptor beta chain turned up a few times. Per germline, CDR1 SGHRS and CDR2 YFSETQ. V lost 0 bases and J lost 11; bases outside the gene matches: 11. This CDR3 comprises 15 residues. This sample is part of a study of blood T cell repertoires in COVID-19. Study-wide background: Spain, Italy and the United States supplied samples that represented acute and convalescent COVID-19. Nucleic acid was either cDNA or gDNA, and it came from T cells, B-cell-depleted T cells, or PBMCs.

How the authors handled the data: Reference gene primer amplification yielded estimated nucleated cell counts. Sequenced by immunoSEQ multiplex PCR; TCRdb stores in-frame clones only, minus some. That table is the source of V, J and clone size, and D and trimming were worked out from the DNA. The profile shows around 89,000 clones, about 78% of them singletons. What was sequenced was peripheral blood. This chain links TRBV5-1 with TRBJ1-1; 9 positions agree with TRBD1. The receptor comes from a woman older than 75 with acute or convalescent COVID-19. DNA for the CDR3: TGCGCCAGCAGCTTGGCCGGGACAGGGTATGGGGTGGCTTTCTTT. It specifies CASSLAGTGYGVAFF.